Listed below are T cell receptor beta chains from one sample, sequenced in a study of T-cell memory formation after mild COVID-19. TCRdb ran MiXCR on the 5' RACE reads and lists one entry per CDR3 protein. The sample holds about 390,000 distinct CDR3 sequences, approximately 15% seen once. Sequencing used PBMCs or a T cell subset sorted from them (not recorded which). The receptors were sampled from a man younger than 35 who had mild COVID-19 (a few samples of this study predate the infection). Cell type and time point are not known. Both conserved end residues are part of each CDR3. A D gene is named only where the DNA matches it firmly. Where a row states a size, it is once, few, many or the class of an expanded clone; other rows omit it.

D	V	size	J	CDR3	DNA
TRBD1	TRBV7-9	NA	TRBJ1-1	CASSTGGREAFF	TGTGCCAGCAGTACAGGGGGACGTGAAGCTTTCTTT
TRBD2	TRBV12-3/TRBV12-4	NA	TRBJ2-1	CATTKAGGSYNEQFF	TGTGCCACCACCAAAGCGGGAGGGTCCTACAATGAGCAGTTCTTC
NA	TRBV7-8	few	TRBJ1-2	CASSPTQQHGNGYTF	TGTGCCAGCAGCCCAACCCAGCAGCACGGAAATGGCTACACCTTC
TRBD1	TRBV6-5	few	TRBJ1-2	CASSYSHRGNYGYTF	TGTGCCAGCAGTTACTCTCACAGGGGTAACTATGGCTACACCTTC
NA	TRBV9	NA	TRBJ2-3	CASSVSRVSGITDTQYF	TGTGCCAGCAGCGTAAGCAGGGTCAGCGGTATAACAGATACGCAGTATTTT
NA	TRBV9	NA	TRBJ1-2	CASSVDPGPGLYGYTF	TGTGCCAGCAGCGTAGACCCGGGGCCAGGGCTCTATGGCTACACCTTC
NA	TRBV6-4	NA	TRBJ1-1	CASSDQMNTEAFF	TGTGCCAGCAGTGACCAAATGAACACTGAAGCTTTCTTT
TRBD1	TRBV4-2	many	TRBJ2-5	CASSQVTGQGISETQYF	TGTGCCAGCAGCCAAGTAACGGGACAGGGGATTTCGGAGACCCAGTACTTC
NA	TRBV5-1	many	TRBJ1-1	CASSTGLNTEAFF	TGCGCCAGTTCTACAGGGCTGAACACTGAAGCTTTCTTT
NA	TRBV7-6	NA	TRBJ1-1	CASSLGGPHTEAFF	TGTGCCAGCAGCTTAGGGGGGCCTCACACTGAAGCTTTCTTT
TRBD1	TRBV11-2	NA	TRBJ2-1	CASSGDRGNEQFF	TGTGCCAGCAGCGGGGACAGGGGGAATGAGCAGTTCTTC
NA	TRBV5-6	few	TRBJ1-5	CASSLSHQPQHF	TGTGCCAGCAGCTTGAGTCATCAGCCCCAGCATTTT
TRBD1	TRBV2	NA	TRBJ1-2	CASRLDRGDGYTF	TGTGCCAGCAGACTCGACAGGGGCGATGGCTACACCTTC
NA	TRBV6-5	NA	TRBJ2-5	CASSSHRREGKETQYF	TGTGCCAGCAGTTCCCACCGACGGGAAGGAAAAGAGACCCAGTACTTC
TRBD1	TRBV7-6	few	TRBJ2-7	CASSSRTGSGEQYF	TGTGCCAGCAGCTCACGGACAGGGTCGGGCGAGCAGTACTTC
NA	TRBV6-5	NA	TRBJ2-5	CASTKLAGETQYF	TGTGCCAGCACCAAACTAGCTGGAGAGACCCAGTACTTC
NA	TRBV4-3	NA	TRBJ2-2	CASSQFDILQGQFLANTGELFF	TGCGCCAGCAGCCAATTCGATATCCTCCAGGGACAATTTCTCGCGAACACCGGGGAGCTGTTTTTT
NA	TRBV7-2	NA	TRBJ2-1	CASSLLRVSYNEQFF	TGTGCCAGCAGCTTATTGAGGGTTTCCTACAATGAGCAGTTCTTC
TRBD1	TRBV12-3/TRBV12-4	few	TRBJ1-5	CASSLNRGSQPQHF	TGTGCCAGCAGTTTAAACAGGGGTTCTCAGCCCCAGCATTTT
NA	TRBV25-1	few	TRBJ1-1	CASSEGYWVNTEAFF	TGTGCCAGCAGCGAAGGGTATTGGGTGAACACTGAAGCTTTCTTT
NA	TRBV4-2	NA	TRBJ2-3	CASSREMEKQYF	TGTGCCAGCAGCCGAGAAATGGAAAAACAGTATTTT
TRBD1	TRBV7-3	NA	TRBJ2-5	CASSSNQGAETQYF	TGTGCCAGCAGCTCGAATCAGGGGGCTGAGACCCAGTACTTC
NA	TRBV6-2/TRBV6-3	NA	TRBJ2-3	CASTLTLRDTQYF	TGTGCCAGCACCCTCACCTTGCGGGATACGCAGTATTTT
TRBD1	TRBV4-2	many	TRBJ1-5	CASSPAGETGGVQPQHF	TGTGCCAGCAGCCCAGCGGGGGAAACAGGGGGGGTTCAGCCCCAGCATTTT
NA	TRBV7-9	NA	TRBJ1-6	CASSIQGQSHNSPLHF	TGTGCCAGCAGCATCCAAGGACAGTCCCATAATTCACCCCTCCACTTT
TRBD2	TRBV19	NA	TRBJ2-1	CASSMKGTRPYNEQFF	TGTGCCAGTAGTATGAAGGGGACTAGACCTTACAATGAGCAGTTCTTC
NA	TRBV7-2	few	TRBJ2-5	CATEGYQETQYF	TGTGCCACGGAGGGGTACCAAGAGACCCAGTACTTC
NA	TRBV10-3	few	TRBJ1-6	CAIMASRESPLHF	TGTGCCATCATGGCGTCCAGGGAATCACCCCTCCACTTT
NA	TRBV7-9	NA	TRBJ2-5	CASSFQGETQYF	TGTGCCAGCAGCTTCCAGGGTGAGACCCAGTACTTC
NA	TRBV6-2/TRBV6-3	many	TRBJ2-3	CASSSNEADTQYF	TGTGCCAGCAGTTCCAATGAGGCCGATACGCAGTATTTT
NA	TRBV6-2/TRBV6-3	few	TRBJ1-1	CASNRPRIGDTEAFF	TGTGCCAGCAATCGTCCGAGAATTGGAGACACTGAAGCTTTCTTT
TRBD1	TRBV12-3/TRBV12-4	NA	TRBJ1-4	CASSQGANEKLFF	TGTGCCAGCAGTCAGGGGGCTAATGAAAAACTGTTTTTT
NA	TRBV12-3/TRBV12-4	NA	TRBJ2-7	CASSFAVNEQYF	TGTGCCAGCAGTTTCGCAGTCAACGAGCAGTACTTC
TRBD2	TRBV19	NA	TRBJ2-2	CASSPLAGDITGELFF	TGTGCCAGTAGTCCCCTAGCGGGGGATATCACCGGGGAGCTGTTTTTT
NA	TRBV15	few	TRBJ1-1	CATSRDLLTEAFF	TGTGCCACCAGCAGAGATCTGTTGACTGAAGCTTTCTTT
TRBD2	TRBV5-1	few	TRBJ2-5	CASSPRTSGEETQYF	TGCGCCAGCAGCCCGCGGACTAGCGGGGAAGAGACCCAGTACTTC
NA	TRBV5-1	NA	TRBJ2-3	CASSLDGSDTQYF	TGCGCCAGCAGCTTGGACGGGTCGGATACGCAGTATTTT
TRBD2	TRBV20-1	few	TRBJ2-1	CSAPGRDLYNEQFF	TGCAGTGCTCCAGGGAGGGACCTCTACAATGAGCAGTTCTTC
NA	TRBV20-1	few	TRBJ2-1	CSANRGLSYNEQFF	TGCAGTGCTAACAGGGGACTCTCCTACAATGAGCAGTTCTTC
TRBD1	TRBV5-1	NA	TRBJ1-1	CASSTTGEDTEAFF	TGCGCCAGCAGCACGACAGGGGAGGACACTGAAGCTTTCTTT
NA	TRBV18	NA	TRBJ2-2	CATTLGLQTGNTGELFF	TGTGCCACCACGCTAGGGCTACAGACCGGGAACACCGGGGAGCTGTTTTTT
NA	TRBV6-5	few	TRBJ1-1	CASKLPGYTEAFF	TGTGCCAGCAAACTTCCAGGGTACACTGAAGCTTTCTTT
TRBD1	TRBV9	few	TRBJ2-1	CASSDLQGIYNEQFF	TGTGCCAGCAGCGACCTACAGGGGATATACAATGAGCAGTTCTTC
TRBD1	TRBV5-6	NA	TRBJ2-1	CASSGPGQRSYNEQFF	TGTGCCAGCAGCGGACCGGGACAGAGAAGTTACAATGAGCAGTTCTTC
NA	TRBV20-1	few	TRBJ1-4	CSARARRENNEKLFF	TGCAGTGCTAGAGCCCGACGGGAAAATAATGAAAAACTGTTTTTT
TRBD1	TRBV5-6	NA	TRBJ2-7	CASTLGQGDYEQYF	TGTGCCAGCACCCTCGGACAGGGGGACTACGAGCAGTACTTC
NA	TRBV5-4	few	TRBJ1-6	CASSLVDSQSPLHF	TGTGCCAGCAGCTTGGTGGACAGTCAGTCACCCCTCCACTTT
TRBD1	TRBV12-3/TRBV12-4	NA	TRBJ2-2	CASSFVTGLPNTGELFF	TGTGCCAGCAGTTTCGTGACAGGGTTGCCGAACACCGGGGAGCTGTTTTTT
NA	TRBV5-5	NA	TRBJ2-1	CASSPSFQSHNEQFF	TGTGCCAGCAGCCCCAGTTTTCAGTCCCACAATGAGCAGTTCTTC
NA	TRBV6-5	NA	TRBJ2-1	CASSYVVGVDEQFF	TGTGCCAGCAGTTATGTTGTGGGGGTGGATGAGCAGTTCTTC